This is a list of T cell receptor beta chains from one sample in a study of blood T cell repertoires in COVID-19. Measured with immunoSEQ multiplex PCR; TCRdb has only the in-frame clones, and not every one. Of 110,000 or so clones listed, 70% to 90% are singletons. Sequenced input: peripheral blood. All receptors come from an older woman who had recovered from COVID-19. Each CDR3 is given with its conserved first and last residue. The D gene is left open where the match is weak. Clone size, where shown, is once, few, many, or a class for clones that have expanded.

CDR3 DNA	CDR3 protein	clone size	V gene	J gene	D gene
TGTGCCAGCAGCTTAGGAGTATATTCGAGTGTCCCTGAAGCTTTCTTT	CASSLGVYSSVPEAFF	NA	TRBV7-9	TRBJ1-1	NA
TGTGCCAGTAGTCCGAGGACAGCTTTAGACAATCAGCCCCAGCATTTT	CASSPRTALDNQPQHF	NA	TRBV19	TRBJ1-5	NA
TGCGCCAGCAGCCAAGAAAGGACTAGCGGGATCGGGGAGACCCAGTACTTC	CASSQERTSGIGETQYF	NA	TRBV4-3	TRBJ2-5	TRBD2
TGCGCCAGCAGATTAGCGGGGGGCACTGAAGCTTTCTTT	CASRLAGGTEAFF	NA	TRBV5-1	TRBJ1-1	NA
TGTGCCAGCAGCTGGACTCTCACAGATACGCAGTATTTT	CASSWTLTDTQYF	few	TRBV5-6	TRBJ2-3	NA
TGTGCCAGCAGCTATGGACAGGGGGGCCACGAGCAGTACTTC	CASSYGQGGHEQYF	NA	TRBV11-2	TRBJ2-7	TRBD1
TGTGCCAGCAGCCAAGATGGGCAGCGGGGGGCCACCTACTTC	CASSQDGQRGATYF	NA	TRBV4-2	TRBJ2-5	TRBD2
TGTGCCAGCAGCTCGGACAGGGATAACTACAATGAGCAGTTCTTC	CASSSDRDNYNEQFF	NA	TRBV7-9	TRBJ2-1	TRBD1
TGTGCCAGCAGCCAAGTACCGGGGGGTAGCGGAGGGGTAGAGCAGTACTTC	CASSQVPGGSGGVEQYF	NA	TRBV4-2	TRBJ2-7	TRBD2
TGTGCCAGCAGCGTAGGGACAGTTTCCGAGCAGTACTTC	CASSVGTVSEQYF	NA	TRBV9	TRBJ2-7	NA
TGCGCCAGCCGAGCACTAGCGGGGGAAGGGGACATTCAGTACTTC	CASRALAGEGDIQYF	NA	TRBV5-1	TRBJ2-4	TRBD2
TGTGCCAGCAGTTTAGCCGGAGATACGCAGTATTTT	CASSLAGDTQYF	NA	TRBV12-3/TRBV12-4	TRBJ2-3	NA
TGCGCCAGCAGCTTAGGAGGGGACAATGAGCAGTTCTTC	CASSLGGDNEQFF	NA	TRBV5-1	TRBJ2-1	NA
TGTGCCAGCAGCCCAGGCACGGGGGGCGCGCGGGGGATCCAAGAGACCCAGTACTTC	CASSPGTGGARGIQETQYF	NA	TRBV11-3	TRBJ2-5	NA
TGCGCCAGCAGCCAAGTAAACGGGGAGCTGTTTTTT	CASSQVNGELFF	NA	TRBV4-1	TRBJ2-2	NA
TGTGCCAGCTCATCGACAGGGGGCAACACTGAAGCTTTCTTT	CASSSTGGNTEAFF	NA	TRBV18	TRBJ1-1	TRBD1
TGTGCCAGCAGTTTAGTAGGGACAGGGGCGAATCGATTTTATGGCTACACCTTC	CASSLVGTGANRFYGYTF	NA	TRBV27	TRBJ1-2	TRBD1
TGTGCCACTGGGACAGGGGACGTCCTTTGGGGCGAGACCCAGTACTTC	CATGTGDVLWGETQYF	NA	TRBV2	TRBJ2-5	TRBD1
TGTGCCAGCAGAAACAGGGGGCTGATGAACACTGAAGCTTTCTTT	CASRNRGLMNTEAFF	NA	TRBV3-1/TRBV3-2	TRBJ1-1	TRBD1
TGTGCCAGCAGTGAACTGACAGATCCCTATCAGCCCCAGCATTTT	CASSELTDPYQPQHF	NA	TRBV6-1	TRBJ1-5	NA
TGCGCCAGCAGCCCACTCCCCTTTGACAGGCCCACGCATTTT	CASSPLPFDRPTHF	NA	TRBV5-1	TRBJ1-5	NA
TGTGCCAGCAGCCTGTCTAGCGGGGGGTCCGAGCAGTACTTC	CASSLSSGGSEQYF	NA	TRBV3-1/TRBV3-2	TRBJ2-7	TRBD2
TGTGCCAGCAGTGAAGCGCGGGACGCTGGCTACACCTTC	CASSEARDAGYTF	NA	TRBV2	TRBJ1-2	NA
TGCGCCAGCAGCTTGGGGGCCAATCAGCCCCAGCATTTT	CASSLGANQPQHF	few	TRBV5-1	TRBJ1-5	NA